These 27 T cell receptor beta chains originate from one sample sequenced in a study of shared clonotypes between healthy human individuals. Clones were sequenced by immunoSEQ multiplex PCR, and TCRdb holds only the in-frame ones, with some missing. The table has approximately 1,500,000 clones, nearly 99% seen once; the top ten hold 0.4% to 0.45%. The sample taken for sequencing was naive CD4+ T cells sorted from blood. The subset: CD45RA+ positively selected. These receptors were taken from a man aged 30 to 39 in good health.

The chain uses TRBV5-1 and TRBJ1-2, with D hard to call. The CDR3 length is 15 residues. Trimming pared 0 bases from V and 6 bases from J, leaving 15 bases between. CDR1 SGHRS and CDR2 YFSETQ come from the germline V gene. The CDR3: CASSLEPREPHGYTF. CDR3 nucleotides: TGCGCCAGCAGCTTGGAGCCCCGGGAACCCCATGGCTACACCTTC.

V gene TRBV5-1 combines with J gene TRBJ2-7, with 7 bases fitting TRBD1. The CDR3 runs 15 residues. Germline V CDR1 and CDR2: SGHRS, YFSETQ. V shed 4 bases, J shed 7 bases, and the junction held 14 bases outside the gene matches. The CDR3 spells CASSLRQGATGEQYF. In nucleotides, the CDR3 is TGCGCCAGCAGCCTAAGACAGGGCGCGACGGGAGAGCAGTACTTC.

Remarks on this clone: The same CDR3 can be traced to other DNA sequences in this sample. The V gene is TRBV7-9, the J gene TRBJ2-3; D possibly corresponds to TRBD2 (5 bases). The CDR3 length is 14 residues. Trimming shortened V by 2 bases and J by 1 base, and 7 bases separated the two germline ends. The germline CDR1 and CDR2 sequences are SEHNR and FQNEAQ (reference sequence). The DNA of the CDR3 is TGTGCCAGCAGCTTAAATAGCGGCACAGATACGCAGTATTTT. Translated: CASSLNSGTDTQYF.

As for this clone: Other DNA sequences within the sample encode an identical CDR3. The gene calls are TRBV10-2 and TRBJ1-5; D remains ambiguous. Germline CDR1 WSHSY, CDR2 SAAADI. V lost 0 bases, J lost 0 bases, and 9 bases lay in between. The CDR3 totals 16 residues. Here the CDR3 DNA reads TGCGCCAGCAGTGAGTCGCCCGGGAATAGCAATCAGCCCCAGCATTTT. Translation gives CASSESPGNSNQPQHF.

V gene TRBV5-1 combines with J gene TRBJ1-3; tentatively, D is TRBD1 (5 bases). V lost 0 bases and J 8 bases, leaving 9 bases between the germline ends. The CDR3 extends over 13 amino acids. Germline lookup yields CDR1 SGHRS and CDR2 YFSETQ. The CDR3 spells CASSLEGADTIYF. The CDR3 region has the DNA TGCGCCAGCAGCTTGGAAGGGGCGGACACCATATATTTT.

This chain links TRBV10-3 with TRBJ1-5, with TRBD1 matching over 7 bases. The CDR3 loop spans 16 amino acids. J gave up 3 bases and V 1 base, and 6 bases lay outside the gene matches. Germline CDR1 reads ENHRY; CDR2 reads SYGVKD. CDR3 DNA: TGTGCCATCAGTGAGTTCGGGGGACAGACCAATCAGCCCCAGCATTTT. Its protein product is CAISEFGGQTNQPQHF.

This chain uses TRBV19 with TRBJ2-2, with a weak D call TRBD1 (5 bases). Germline CDR1 reads LNHDA; CDR2 reads SQIVND (reference sequence). This CDR3 is built from 16 residues. V was shortened by 1 base and J by 1 base, with 10 bases between the two germline ends. The CDR3 coding sequence is TGTGCCAGTAGTATAGTGGCAGGGTTGAACACCGGGGAGCTGTTTTTT. It is translated as CASSIVAGLNTGELFF. Complete variable domain (other parts from reference TRBV19 and TRBJ2-2): DGGITQSPKYLFRKEGQNVTLSCEQNLNHDAMYWYRQDPGQGLRLIYYSQIVNDFQKGDIAEGYSVSREKKESFPLTVTSAQKNPTAFYLCASSIVAGLNTGELFFGEGSRLTVL.

Details on this clone: Other DNA sequences within the sample encode an identical CDR3. The chain joins TRBV28 to TRBJ1-5; no reliable D call. Trimming took off 5 bases at V and 2 bases at J, with 13 bases between the two ends. Germline assignment: CDR1 MDHEN and CDR2 SYDVKM. The CDR3 consists of 15 residues. The CDR3 spells CASSLSGSGNQPQHF. The DNA of the CDR3 is TGTGCCAGCAGTCTGTCGGGAAGTGGCAATCAGCCCCAGCATTTT.

V is TRBV28 and J is TRBJ2-7; D not certain. Trimming left V 3 bases short and J 7 bases short, with 10 bases between. Germline lookup yields CDR1 MDHEN and CDR2 SYDVKM. CDR3 length: 12 residues. This CDR3 is CASSLARWEQYF. CDR3 nucleotide sequence: TGTGCCAGCAGTTTGGCCCGATGGGAGCAGTACTTC. Drawing the rest from reference TRBV28 and TRBJ2-7, the complete variable domain is DVKVTQSSRYLVKRTGEKVFLECVQDMDHENMFWYRQDPGLGLRLIYFSYDVKMKEKGDIPEGYSVSREKKERFSLILESASTNQTSMYLCASSLARWEQYFGPGTRLTVT.

The gene calls are TRBV18 and TRBJ2-5; D might be TRBD1 (6 bases). Germline V gives CDR1 KGHSH, CDR2 LQKENI. The CDR3 has 12 residues. V lost 6 bases and J 1 base, leaving 6 bases between the germline ends. The CDR3 nucleotides are TGTGCCAGCTCGGACAGCCAAGAGACCCAGTACTTC. Protein product: CASSDSQETQYF.

The gene calls are TRBV28 and TRBJ2-1, with 12 positions matching TRBD2. Germline V lookup: CDR1 MDHEN, CDR2 SYDVKM. The CDR3 is 15 amino acids. Trimming at V came to 5 bases and at J to 5 bases, leaving 4 bases not matched to a gene. The CDR3 is CASSILAGGHNEQFF. CDR3 coding DNA: TGTGCCAGCAGTATACTAGCGGGAGGACACAATGAGCAGTTCTTC.

V and J are TRBV28 and TRBJ1-5; weak D call: TRBD1 (5 bases). Trimming shortened V by 3 bases and J by 0 bases, and 15 bases separated the two germline ends. Germline-derived CDR1 and CDR2 are MDHEN and SYDVKM. There are 17 residues in the CDR3. CDR3 nucleotides: TGTGCCAGCAGTTTTGAGGGACCTGGGTATAGCAATCAGCCCCAGCATTTT. Amino acids: CASSFEGPGYSNQPQHF.

V gene TRBV29-1 combines with J gene TRBJ1-4; tentative D call: TRBD1 (6 bases). Germline V gene data show CDR1 as SQVTM and CDR2 as ANQGSEA. The CDR3 is 13 residues long. V lost 7 bases to trimming and J lost 6 bases, with 15 bases between them. The CDR3 protein is CSGRTAWDEKLFF. The CDR3 nucleotides are TGCAGCGGCCGGACAGCCTGGGATGAAAAACTGTTTTTT.

The rearrangement joins TRBV5-1 to TRBJ1-1; D is undetermined. The CDR3 loop spans 15 amino acids. Germline CDR1 is SGHRS and CDR2 is YFSETQ. V was clipped by 0 bases and J by 0 bases, with 9 bases between them. DNA of the CDR3: TGCGCCAGCAGCTTGGACGTGAAGGTGAACACTGAAGCTTTCTTT. It is translated as CASSLDVKVNTEAFF.

In the case of this clone: Other nucleotide sequences from this sample produce the same CDR3. The V call is TRBV6-6, the J call TRBJ2-5; D not certain. Looked up from germline, CDR1 is MNHNY and CDR2 is SVGAGI (reference sequence). Trimming left V 0 bases short and J 1 base short, with 6 bases between. The CDR3 loop spans 14 amino acids. The chain's CDR3 is CASSYSLVQETQYF. The CDR3 region has the DNA TGTGCCAGCAGTTACTCGCTAGTCCAAGAGACCCAGTACTTC.

The chain carries TRBV18 and TRBJ2-5; the match to TRBD1 covers 7 bases. With V trimmed by 3 bases and J by 0 bases, 4 bases remained unmatched. Germline loops: CDR1 KGHSH, CDR2 LQKENI. The CDR3 loop spans 15 amino acids. This CDR3 is CASSPGTANQETQYF. Here the CDR3 DNA reads TGTGCCAGCTCACCGGGGACAGCTAACCAAGAGACCCAGTACTTC.

The gene calls are TRBV28 and TRBJ2-7; D may be TRBD2 (6 bases). V was trimmed by 6 bases and J by 2 bases, leaving 14 bases between them. Germline V gene lookup returns CDR1 MDHEN and CDR2 SYDVKM. The CDR3 spans 14 residues. CDR3 sequence reads: CASRPGGFTYEQYF. The CDR3 nucleotides read TGTGCCAGCAGACCCGGAGGGTTCACCTACGAGCAGTACTTC. The full variable domain, its missing parts supplied by reference TRBV28 and TRBJ2-7, is DVKVTQSSRYLVKRTGEKVFLECVQDMDHENMFWYRQDPGLGLRLIYFSYDVKMKEKGDIPEGYSVSREKKERFSLILESASTNQTSMYLCASRPGGFTYEQYFGPGTRLTVT.

The chain has TRBV2 and TRBJ1-4; a weak D match, TRBD1 (6 bases). The CDR3 contains 14 residues. The V gene lost 7 bases and the J gene lost 7 bases, with 16 bases spanning the gap. Germline V gene lookup returns CDR1 SNHLY and CDR2 FYNNEI. The CDR3 is CASTSTRGLEKLFF. CDR3 DNA: TGTGCCAGCACCTCAACCCGGGGGCTTGAAAAACTGTTTTTT.

This clone came up once. The CDR3 is CASSLQLAIEQFF. The CDR3 DNA follows: TGTGCCAGCAGCTTACAACTAGCAATTGAGCAGTTCTTC. J is TRBJ2-1 and V is TRBV7-9; possibly TRBD2 for D (6 bases). The CDR3 contains 13 residues. The germline V and J ends were trimmed by 2 bases and 9 bases, with 11 bases remaining between them. Germline-derived CDR1 and CDR2 are SEHNR and FQNEAQ (reference sequence).

This chain joins TRBV10-3 and TRBJ1-2; maybe TRBD1 (5 bases). The germline CDR1 and CDR2 sequences are ENHRY and SYGVKD. CDR3 size: 14 residues. V dropped 8 bases and J dropped 4 bases, with 17 bases sitting between them. The CDR3 coding sequence is TGTGCCATCTATGGGGGATTGGATGTCTATGGCTACACCTTC. This translates into CAIYGGLDVYGYTF.

The V call is TRBV7-2, the J call TRBJ2-2, with 12 bases matching TRBD2. The CDR3 is made up of 16 amino acids. The V gene end was trimmed by 0 bases and the J gene end by 5 bases; junction bases not matched to a gene: 1. The germline V gene has CDR1 SGHTA and CDR2 FQGNSA. The CDR3 here is CASSLALAGGTGELFF. The CDR3 DNA is TGTGCCAGCAGCTTAGCACTAGCGGGAGGAACCGGGGAGCTGTTTTTT.

The chain combines TRBV7-9 with TRBJ2-2; tentatively, D is TRBD1 (6 bases). This CDR3 contains 14 residues. The germline V gene has CDR1 SEHNR and CDR2 FQNEAQ (reference sequence). V was pared by 5 bases and J by 1 base, with 8 bases between. The chain's CDR3 is CASSEDRNTGELFF. CDR3 DNA sequence: TGTGCCAGCAGCGAGGACAGGAACACCGGGGAGCTGTTTTTT.

The chain recombines TRBV6-6 with TRBJ1-2; D may be TRBD1 (6 bases). There are 13 residues in the CDR3. V was cut by 4 bases and J by 7 bases, with 13 bases left in between. Germline V gene sequence: CDR1 MNHNY, CDR2 SVGAGI (reference sequence). CDR3 in amino acids: CASSLPGVAGYTF. The DNA of the CDR3 is TGTGCCAGCAGTTTACCAGGGGTGGCTGGCTACACCTTC.

J is TRBJ2-1 and V is TRBV11-3; TRBD2 matches 11 bases. V lost 5 bases, J lost 4 bases, and 4 bases stayed unmatched. Germline values: CDR1 SGHNT, CDR2 YENEEA. This CDR3 region has 15 residues. CDR3 in amino acids: CASSTLAGGYNEQFF. The CDR3 DNA is TGTGCCAGCAGCACCCTAGCGGGAGGATACAATGAGCAGTTCTTC.

CDR3 bases: TGTGCCAGCAGTTTGACGGCTAGCTCCTACGAGCAGTACTTC. It yields the protein CASSLTASSYEQYF. The rearrangement joins TRBV27 to TRBJ2-7; no definite D call. Trimming shortened V by 3 bases and J by 0 bases, and 9 bases separated the two germline ends. The CDR3 spans 14 residues. The germline V gene encodes CDR1 MNHEY and CDR2 SMNVEV (reference sequence).

This chain uses TRBV27 with TRBJ2-7, with a weak D call TRBD2 (5 bases). Germline CDR1 reads MNHEY; CDR2 reads SMNVEV (reference sequence). The CDR3 has 15 amino acids. V was pared by 2 bases and J by 0 bases, with 11 bases between. The CDR3 bases are TGTGCCAGCAGTTTAGTATCCGGGGTCTCCTACGAGCAGTACTTC. It yields the protein CASSLVSGVSYEQYF.

The gene calls are TRBV28 and TRBJ2-5; TRBD2 might be the D (5 bases). Germline CDR1 is MDHEN and CDR2 is SYDVKM. The CDR3 runs 16 residues. V dropped 3 bases and J dropped 2 bases, with 16 bases sitting between them. The CDR3 is CASSFFVRTFQETQYF. DNA of the CDR3: TGTGCCAGCAGTTTTTTCGTCCGGACTTTTCAAGAGACCCAGTACTTC.